This TCR beta chain was found in a study of vaccination and CD4 T cells after COVID-19. Study-level background: Cells were stimulated with overlapping spike peptide pools from SARS-CoV-2, HCoV-NL63, HCoV-OC43 and HCoV-229E. Study-wide points: It was found that, in convalescent patients, 304 of 307 vaccine-specific clones were spike mono-reactive.

Per the germline V gene, CDR1 is SGHAT and CDR2 is FQNNGV. The CDR3 contains 13 residues. The V gene lost 5 bases and the J gene lost 5 bases, with 11 bases spanning the gap. Sequencing of DNA taken from cultured CD4+ T cells relied on the Oncomine TCR Beta short-read assay. Genomic DNA extraction was carried out from cultured CD4+ T cells. MiXCR, applied by TCRdb to the PCR reads, yields one record per CDR3 protein. The sample holds about 7,300 distinct CDR3 sequences, 25% to 35% seen once. For this clonotype: What it binds is not known.

Regarding treatment: roughly 11-day PBMC culture with coronavirus spike peptide pools or control peptides (ViraFEST assay). CD4+ T-cell collection from the unexposed donor predated the COVID-19 pandemic (2011-2018). It was SARS-CoV-2 S/N and four cold-coronavirus spikes that probed unexposed-donor CD4+ T cells, cells permitting. Sequencing input: CD4+ T cells from blood, cultured in vitro. The sequence was obtained from a human donor in good health. The rearrangement links TRBV11-2 to TRBJ2-3; D is undetermined. Written as DNA, the CDR3 is TGTGCCAGCAGCAACATTGTACGAGATACGCAGTATTTT. It yields the protein CASSNIVRDTQYF.